This passage covers 6 T cell receptor beta chains from one sample sequenced in a study of CD8+ T cells in alopecia areata. Isolated RNA was reverse transcribed into cDNA used as the sequencing template. Some clones are missing from TCRdb's copy, which holds only in-frame ones; the method was immunoSEQ multiplex PCR. Among roughly 250,000 clones, roughly two thirds were seen once, and the ten largest hold approximately 1.2%. Sequencing was performed on CD4+ T cells sorted from blood, taken at week 0. The source is a human donor with alopecia areata.

CDR3 coding DNA: TGTGCCAGCAGCCCCCGGGGACAGGGTGTACGGGATTCACCCCTCCACTTT. Translating it yields CASSPRGQGVRDSPLHF. This chain joins TRBV7-6 and TRBJ1-6; the match to TRBD1 covers 9 bases. Unmatched junction bases numbered 13, after V lost 5 bases and J lost 8 bases. The CDR3 contains 17 residues. CDR1 is SGHVS and CDR2 is FNYEAQ in the germline V gene.

The chain carries TRBV11-2 and TRBJ2-2; 9 bases align to TRBD2. Germline values: CDR1 SGHAT, CDR2 FQNNGV. V dropped 5 bases and J dropped 3; count of bases not matched to a gene: 7. The CDR3 sequence is 16 residues long. The CDR3 region is CASSRGTSWDTGELFF. CDR3 nucleotide sequence: TGTGCCAGCAGCCGCGGGACTAGCTGGGACACCGGGGAGCTGTTTTTT.

This clone was counted a few times. This sample also contains other DNA sequences that code for the same CDR3. The chain is built from TRBV29-1 and TRBJ1-1; a possible D gene is TRBD1 (5 bases). This CDR3 is 12 amino acids long. Germline V CDR1 and CDR2: SQVTM, ANQGSEA. V was trimmed by 4 bases and J by 1 base, leaving 7 bases between them. In DNA form, the CDR3 reads TGCAGCGTTGTTAGGGGGAACACTGAAGCTTTCTTT. It codes for CSVVRGNTEAFF.

The DNA for the CDR3 is TGTGCCAGCAGTCTCGGGACGCGGGGTGAGCAGTTCTTC. It encodes CASSLGTRGEQFF. V and J are TRBV6-5 and TRBJ2-1, with a possible D match to TRBD2 (6 bases). CDR1 and CDR2 (germline): MNHEY, SVGAGI. Trimming took off 5 bases at V and 9 bases at J, with 14 bases between the two ends. This CDR3 is built from 13 residues.

The genes are TRBV6-5 and TRBJ2-2, with 9 nucleotides matching TRBD2. The CDR3 runs to 13 residues. Trimming removed 11 bases from V and 6 bases from J; junction bases left unmatched: 7. CDR1 is MNHEY, CDR2 SVGAGI, per germline. The CDR3 nucleotides are TGTGCCCGCTGCGGGGGGGTTGCCGGGGAGCTGTTTTTT. It translates to CARCGGVAGELFF.

About this clone: Other DNA sequences in the sample encode the same CDR3. The chain has TRBV30 and TRBJ2-3; no firm D call. The CDR3 contains 11 residues. V lost 2 bases and J 6 bases, leaving 6 bases between the germline ends. Germline CDR1 is GTSNPN and CDR2 is SVGIG (reference sequence). As DNA, the CDR3 is TGTGCCTGGAGTCTCACCGATACGCAGTATTTT. Its translation is CAWSLTDTQYF.